The rows below give T cell receptor beta chains drawn from one sample of a study of CD8 T cells in ankylosing spondylitis. TCRdb passed the 5' RACE reads through MiXCR, listing each CDR3 protein once. The sample carries under 550,000 distinct CDR3 sequences, more than 25% recorded once. Sequencing input: blood, either unsorted or a sorted T cell fraction (not recorded which). These receptor sequences come from a male donor with ankylosing spondylitis. Both conserved end residues are part of each CDR3. Each record gives: CDR3 length, D gene, J gene, V gene, clone size, CDR3 DNA, CDR3 protein. D genes are given only for firm matches. Size is stated for part of the rows, as once, few or many counts, or as a class when the clone is expanded.

len: 16; d_gene: TRBD1; j_gene: TRBJ1-1; v_gene: TRBV5-1; abundance: many; CDR3nt: TGCGCCAGCAGCAGGGGGGACAGAGCTCGTGACACTGAAGCTTTCTTT; CDR3aa: CASSRGDRARDTEAFF
len: 16; d_gene: NA; j_gene: TRBJ2-2; v_gene: TRBV12-3/TRBV12-4; abundance: NA; CDR3nt: TGTGCCAGCAGCCAAAGGACGGGCGCGAACACCGGGGAGCTGTTTTTT; CDR3aa: CASSQRTGANTGELFF
len: 14; d_gene: NA; j_gene: TRBJ1-5; v_gene: TRBV12-3/TRBV12-4; abundance: NA; CDR3nt: TGTGCCAGCAGTTTAAACTCTGGTAGCCAGCCCCAGCATTTT; CDR3aa: CASSLNSGSQPQHF
len: 12; d_gene: NA; j_gene: TRBJ2-1; v_gene: TRBV6-6; abundance: NA; CDR3nt: TGTGCCAGCAGTGGGCTAGAGAATGAGCAGTTCTTC; CDR3aa: CASSGLENEQFF
len: 14; d_gene: TRBD2; j_gene: TRBJ2-2; v_gene: TRBV20-1; abundance: many; CDR3nt: TGCAGTGCGGTTAGCGGGAGAGGGACCGGGGAGCTGTTTTTT; CDR3aa: CSAVSGRGTGELFF
len: 14; d_gene: TRBD1; j_gene: TRBJ1-4; v_gene: TRBV29-1; abundance: NA; CDR3nt: TGCAGCGTTGAAGAAGAGACAGGGGGTGAAAAACTGTTTTTT; CDR3aa: CSVEEETGGEKLFF
len: 16; d_gene: TRBD2; j_gene: TRBJ2-1; v_gene: TRBV5-1; abundance: NA; CDR3nt: TGCGCCAGCAGCTCCAAAGGACTAGCGGGAGTTAATGAGCAGTTCTTC; CDR3aa: CASSSKGLAGVNEQFF
len: 11; d_gene: NA; j_gene: TRBJ2-6; v_gene: TRBV7-9; abundance: many; CDR3nt: TGTGCCTCCTCTGGGGCCAACGTCCTGACTTTC; CDR3aa: CASSGANVLTF
len: 12; d_gene: NA; j_gene: TRBJ1-4; v_gene: TRBV6-5; abundance: NA; CDR3nt: TGTGCCAGCACCCTCAGGGATGAAAAACTGTTTTTT; CDR3aa: CASTLRDEKLFF
len: 13; d_gene: TRBD2; j_gene: TRBJ2-5; v_gene: TRBV20-1; abundance: NA; CDR3nt: TGCAGTGCTAGCCCCTGGGGGGGAGAGACCCAGTACTTC; CDR3aa: CSASPWGGETQYF
len: 14; d_gene: NA; j_gene: TRBJ2-1; v_gene: TRBV12-3/TRBV12-4; abundance: NA; CDR3nt: TGTGCCAGCAGTAGACGGGGCAAATACAATGAGCAGTTCTTC; CDR3aa: CASSRRGKYNEQFF
len: 12; d_gene: NA; j_gene: TRBJ2-7; v_gene: TRBV20-1; abundance: few; CDR3nt: TGCAGTGCTAGAGGGGCGGGATACGAGCAGTACTTC; CDR3aa: CSARGAGYEQYF
len: 13; d_gene: NA; j_gene: TRBJ2-5; v_gene: TRBV10-3; abundance: NA; CDR3nt: TGTGCCATCGCCGGGAATCCAGGAGAGACCCAGTACTTC; CDR3aa: CAIAGNPGETQYF
len: 13; d_gene: NA; j_gene: TRBJ1-5; v_gene: TRBV4-1; abundance: NA; CDR3nt: TGCGCCAGCAGCCAAGACCAGGATCAGCCCCAGCATTTT; CDR3aa: CASSQDQDQPQHF
len: 15; d_gene: NA; j_gene: TRBJ1-6; v_gene: TRBV3-1; abundance: few; CDR3nt: TGTGCCAGCAGCCAAGATCTAGGGTGGGGTTCACCCCTCCACTTT; CDR3aa: CASSQDLGWGSPLHF
len: 16; d_gene: NA; j_gene: TRBJ1-4; v_gene: TRBV5-5; abundance: few; CDR3nt: TGTGCCAGCAGCCTTCTGCGGGACGGAAGGAATGAAAAACTGTTTTTT; CDR3aa: CASSLLRDGRNEKLFF
len: 16; d_gene: TRBD2; j_gene: TRBJ2-1; v_gene: TRBV2; abundance: NA; CDR3nt: TGTGCCAGCAGTAGAAAGACTAGCGGGAGCTTCAATGAGCAGTTCTTC; CDR3aa: CASSRKTSGSFNEQFF
len: 14; d_gene: NA; j_gene: TRBJ1-1; v_gene: TRBV7-2; abundance: few; CDR3nt: TGTGCCAGCAGCGCGACTCTCTCGGTCACTGAAGCTTTCTTT; CDR3aa: CASSATLSVTEAFF
len: 15; d_gene: NA; j_gene: TRBJ1-2; v_gene: TRBV5-7; abundance: few; CDR3nt: TGTGCCAGCAGTTACACGAACGGAGGACCCTATGGCTACACCTTC; CDR3aa: CASSYTNGGPYGYTF
len: 17; d_gene: TRBD2; j_gene: TRBJ2-2; v_gene: TRBV7-2; abundance: NA; CDR3nt: TGTGCCAGCAGCCGAGTTAGCGGGAGTTCCTTCACCGGGGAGCTGTTTTTT; CDR3aa: CASSRVSGSSFTGELFF
len: 14; d_gene: NA; j_gene: TRBJ2-7; v_gene: TRBV12-3/TRBV12-4; abundance: few; CDR3nt: TGTGCCAGCAGTTTACTATCAGGCGGGTCAGAGCAGTACTTC; CDR3aa: CASSLLSGGSEQYF
len: 17; d_gene: TRBD1; j_gene: TRBJ1-1; v_gene: TRBV10-3; abundance: NA; CDR3nt: TGTGCCACAAGCCTACAGGGGGGGACTACCTTGAACACTGAAGCTTTCTTT; CDR3aa: CATSLQGGTTLNTEAFF
len: 15; d_gene: NA; j_gene: TRBJ2-1; v_gene: TRBV7-8; abundance: few; CDR3nt: TGTGCCAGCAGCACCCACGGGGTATCGAGCAATGAGCAGTTCTTC; CDR3aa: CASSTHGVSSNEQFF
len: 14; d_gene: NA; j_gene: TRBJ2-1; v_gene: TRBV12-3/TRBV12-4; abundance: many; CDR3nt: TGTGCCAGCAGTCAGGGACACGAGTACAATGAGCAGTTCTTC; CDR3aa: CASSQGHEYNEQFF
len: 13; d_gene: TRBD2; j_gene: TRBJ2-1; v_gene: TRBV29-1; abundance: many; CDR3nt: TGCAGCGTCCCGGGACTAGCGGGCGATGAGCAGTTCTTC; CDR3aa: CSVPGLAGDEQFF
len: 17; d_gene: TRBD2; j_gene: TRBJ2-3; v_gene: TRBV7-8; abundance: NA; CDR3nt: TGTGCCAGCAGCTTAGCTCTAGCGGGAGGATGGGCAGATACGCAGTATTTT; CDR3aa: CASSLALAGGWADTQYF
len: 16; d_gene: TRBD1; j_gene: TRBJ1-1; v_gene: TRBV3-1; abundance: NA; CDR3nt: TGTGCCAGCAGCCGAGACAGGGTTCAGCTAAACACTGAAGCTTTCTTT; CDR3aa: CASSRDRVQLNTEAFF
len: 18; d_gene: NA; j_gene: TRBJ2-3; v_gene: TRBV11-2; abundance: NA; CDR3nt: TGTGCCAGCAGCCCAGAGGGGGGGACTACAATTTATGGAGATACGCAGTATTTT; CDR3aa: CASSPEGGTTIYGDTQYF
len: 14; d_gene: NA; j_gene: TRBJ2-5; v_gene: TRBV5-1; abundance: NA; CDR3nt: TGCGCCAGCAGCTTGGTAGGCTCAGGAGAGACCCAGTACTTC; CDR3aa: CASSLVGSGETQYF
len: 15; d_gene: TRBD1; j_gene: TRBJ2-1; v_gene: TRBV20-1; abundance: NA; CDR3nt: TGCAGTGCTCCTCCTTGGGACAGTTGGTCCAATGAGCAGTTCTTC; CDR3aa: CSAPPWDSWSNEQFF
len: 18; d_gene: NA; j_gene: TRBJ2-2; v_gene: TRBV11-1; abundance: few; CDR3nt: TGTGCCAGCAGCTTAGGGCAGGGGCACCCCGCGAACACCGGGGAGCTGTTTTTT; CDR3aa: CASSLGQGHPANTGELFF
len: 15; d_gene: NA; j_gene: TRBJ1-4; v_gene: TRBV11-2; abundance: NA; CDR3nt: TGTGCCAGCAGCTTCAATAGGGGGGGCGTTGAAAAACTGTTTTTT; CDR3aa: CASSFNRGGVEKLFF
len: 14; d_gene: NA; j_gene: TRBJ2-1; v_gene: TRBV7-2; abundance: few; CDR3nt: TGTGCCAGCAGCTTAGCGGCCTGGCCCAATGAGCAGTTCTTC; CDR3aa: CASSLAAWPNEQFF
len: 16; d_gene: TRBD2; j_gene: TRBJ2-1; v_gene: TRBV4-1; abundance: NA; CDR3nt: TGCGCCAGCAGCCAAGAGGTAGCGGGAGGGTACAATGAGCAGTTCTTC; CDR3aa: CASSQEVAGGYNEQFF
len: 12; d_gene: NA; j_gene: TRBJ1-2; v_gene: TRBV18; abundance: NA; CDR3nt: TGTGCCAGCTCACTAGCCTACGATGGCTACACCTTC; CDR3aa: CASSLAYDGYTF
len: 15; d_gene: NA; j_gene: TRBJ2-5; v_gene: TRBV20-1; abundance: few; CDR3nt: TGCAGTGCTCCCCAGAGGCAGACAGTCCAAGAGACCCAGTACTTC; CDR3aa: CSAPQRQTVQETQYF
len: 15; d_gene: NA; j_gene: TRBJ1-1; v_gene: TRBV12-3/TRBV12-4; abundance: few; CDR3nt: TGTGCCAGCACTCCCCGAGACAGAAAGAACACTGAAGCTTTCTTT; CDR3aa: CASTPRDRKNTEAFF
len: 14; d_gene: TRBD2; j_gene: TRBJ2-1; v_gene: TRBV5-1; abundance: NA; CDR3nt: TGCGCCAGTTCCCCTGGGACTAGCGGAGGTGAGCAGTTCTTC; CDR3aa: CASSPGTSGGEQFF
len: 15; d_gene: NA; j_gene: TRBJ1-2; v_gene: TRBV19; abundance: NA; CDR3nt: TGTGCCAGTAGTCGGGGCCAGGAGGCTAACTATGGCTACACCTTC; CDR3aa: CASSRGQEANYGYTF
len: 14; d_gene: TRBD2; j_gene: TRBJ2-1; v_gene: TRBV2; abundance: once; CDR3nt: TGTGCCAGCAAACTACTAGCGGGAGGACTCCCGGGGTTCTTC; CDR3aa: CASKLLAGGLPGFF
len: 13; d_gene: NA; j_gene: TRBJ1-1; v_gene: TRBV20-1; abundance: few; CDR3nt: TGCAGTGGTGAATGGGGAAGAGGGACTGAAGCTTTCTTT; CDR3aa: CSGEWGRGTEAFF
len: 14; d_gene: NA; j_gene: TRBJ1-4; v_gene: TRBV20-1; abundance: NA; CDR3nt: TGCAGTGCTAGATTCCCCGGGTTTAATGAAAAACTGTTTTTT; CDR3aa: CSARFPGFNEKLFF
len: 15; d_gene: NA; j_gene: TRBJ2-2; v_gene: TRBV5-1; abundance: few; CDR3nt: TGCGCCAGCAGCTTGACTACAAGCGACACCGGGGAGCTGTTTTTT; CDR3aa: CASSLTTSDTGELFF
len: 15; d_gene: TRBD1; j_gene: TRBJ2-1; v_gene: TRBV20-1; abundance: NA; CDR3nt: TGCAGTGCTAGCCGACAGGGGAACCCACTGAATGAGCAGTTCTTC; CDR3aa: CSASRQGNPLNEQFF
len: 14; d_gene: NA; j_gene: TRBJ2-2; v_gene: TRBV20-1; abundance: NA; CDR3nt: TGCAGTGCACAAGGGATGGAGAACACCGGGGAGCTGTTTTTT; CDR3aa: CSAQGMENTGELFF
len: 16; d_gene: TRBD2; j_gene: TRBJ2-1; v_gene: TRBV18; abundance: few; CDR3nt: TGTGCCAGCTCATCTCAGCGGGACCCTGGGGACAATGAGCAGTTCTTC; CDR3aa: CASSSQRDPGDNEQFF
len: 12; d_gene: NA; j_gene: TRBJ2-1; v_gene: TRBV20-1; abundance: NA; CDR3nt: TGCAGTGCTAGGGGGGCCCGGAATGAGCAGTTCTTC; CDR3aa: CSARGARNEQFF
len: 14; d_gene: NA; j_gene: TRBJ1-5; v_gene: TRBV12-3/TRBV12-4; abundance: NA; CDR3nt: TGTGCCAGCAGTCTACAGGCTGGCAATCAGCCCCAGCATTTT; CDR3aa: CASSLQAGNQPQHF
len: 14; d_gene: NA; j_gene: TRBJ1-2; v_gene: TRBV11-2; abundance: NA; CDR3nt: TGTGCCAGCAGCTTAAACGCAGTTAACTATGGCTACACCTTC; CDR3aa: CASSLNAVNYGYTF
len: 13; d_gene: TRBD2; j_gene: TRBJ2-5; v_gene: TRBV5-1; abundance: few; CDR3nt: TGCGCCAGCAGCGCGGGAGTGCAAGAGACCCAGTACTTC; CDR3aa: CASSAGVQETQYF
len: 16; d_gene: TRBD2; j_gene: TRBJ2-1; v_gene: TRBV24-1; abundance: NA; CDR3nt: TGTGCCACCAGTGATAATAGCGGGAGTAGCAACAATGAGCAGTTCTTC; CDR3aa: CATSDNSGSSNNEQFF
len: 14; d_gene: NA; j_gene: TRBJ1-1; v_gene: TRBV29-1; abundance: NA; CDR3nt: TGCAGCGTCGGGGAGGGAGGGATGAACACTGAAGCTTTCTTT; CDR3aa: CSVGEGGMNTEAFF
len: 12; d_gene: NA; j_gene: TRBJ2-1; v_gene: TRBV18; abundance: few; CDR3nt: TGTGCCAGCTCACCCATGGGGAATGAGCAGTTCTTC; CDR3aa: CASSPMGNEQFF